The sequence of this T cell receptor (beta chain) was determined in a study of CD4 T cells in relation to SARS-CoV-2 and coronaviruses. Study-wide points: This crossreactivity analysis covered spike protein alone, no other viral proteins. Monoreactive clones expanded significantly more to SARS-CoV-2 than crossreactive clones did.

Germline-derived CDR1 and CDR2 are SGHRS and YFSETQ. The junction had 9 bases not matched to a gene; V was cut back by 4 bases and J by 3 bases. The CDR3 is 16 residues long. The unexposed donors gave CD4+ T cells in about 2010-2019, prior to COVID-19. Naive and memory CD4+ T cells came from enriched cryopreserved PBMCs. Naive and memory CD4+ T cell DNA was deep-sequenced without culture. This table comes from immunoSEQ multiplex PCR, and its TCRdb copy is limited to in-frame clones, with some not included. The table has tens of thousands of clones, about 95% seen once; the top ten hold approximately 0.14%. Worth noting for this clone: Its antigen is undetermined.

Sequenced input: naive CD4+ T cells from PBMCs. The subset denotes: naive CD4+ T cells isolated by negative enrichment. This sequence was found in a human donor in good health. The V gene is TRBV5-1, the J gene TRBJ2-1; 8 nucleotides align to TRBD2. DNA for the CDR3: TGCGCCAGCAGCAGCACTAGCGGAGGCCTCTACAATGAGCAGTTCTTC. Translated, it gives CASSSTSGGLYNEQFF.